This record concerns one T cell receptor beta chain sequence. Its target is not known. Donors showed nominal health when sampled, although they likely had unrecorded immune exposures. A multiplex PCR was run with 60 Vbeta primers and 13 Jbeta primers. Clones were sequenced by immunoSEQ multiplex PCR, and TCRdb holds only the in-frame ones, with some missing. Among fewer than 200,000 clones listed, 75% to 85% were seen once. Looked up from germline, CDR1 is KGHSH and CDR2 is LQKENI. V trimming: 6 bases; J trimming: 10 bases; junction bases outside the gene matches: 9. The CDR3 totals 13 residues. These data originate in a study of cytomegalovirus exposure and HLA in healthy donors. Study-level information: Falling in the Caucasian-associated ancestry cluster were 65% to 90% of some 400 genotyped donors.

General study findings and limits: The authors listed 180 or so TCR beta chains as cytomegalovirus-associated. Later analysis identified several of the most significant clusters that appeared linked to common viral pathogens.

Sequenced sample: PBMCs. This TCR derives from a male donor in good health and CMV-seropositive. The chain joins TRBV18 to TRBJ1-2; 9 nucleotides line up with TRBD1. The CDR3 here is CASSPPGQGFYTF. In nucleotides, the CDR3 is TGTGCCAGCTCCCCGCCGGGACAGGGATTCTACACCTTC.